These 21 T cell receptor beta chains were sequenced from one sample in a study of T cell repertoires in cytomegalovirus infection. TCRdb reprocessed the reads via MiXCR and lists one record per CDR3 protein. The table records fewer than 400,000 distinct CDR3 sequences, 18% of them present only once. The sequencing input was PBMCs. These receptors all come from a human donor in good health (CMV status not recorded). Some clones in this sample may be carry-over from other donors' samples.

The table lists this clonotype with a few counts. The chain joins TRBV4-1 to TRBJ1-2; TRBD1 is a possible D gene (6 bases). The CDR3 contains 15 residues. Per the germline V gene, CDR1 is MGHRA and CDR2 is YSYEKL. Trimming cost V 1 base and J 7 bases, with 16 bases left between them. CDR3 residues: CASSQGTRGRPGYTF. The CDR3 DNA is TGCGCCAGCAGCCAAGGTACGCGGGGGCGACCTGGCTACACCTTC.

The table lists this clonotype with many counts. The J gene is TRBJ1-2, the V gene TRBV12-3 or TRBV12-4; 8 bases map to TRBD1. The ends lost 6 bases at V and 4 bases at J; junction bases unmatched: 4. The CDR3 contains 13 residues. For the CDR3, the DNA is TGTGCCAGCAGCCCCGGACAGGGCTATGGCTACACCTTC. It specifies CASSPGQGYGYTF.

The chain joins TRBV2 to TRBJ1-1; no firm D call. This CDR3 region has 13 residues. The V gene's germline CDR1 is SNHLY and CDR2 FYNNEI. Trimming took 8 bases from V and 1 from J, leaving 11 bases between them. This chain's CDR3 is CASAEAPNTEAFF. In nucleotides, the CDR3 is TGTGCCAGCGCCGAGGCGCCGAACACTGAAGCTTTCTTT.

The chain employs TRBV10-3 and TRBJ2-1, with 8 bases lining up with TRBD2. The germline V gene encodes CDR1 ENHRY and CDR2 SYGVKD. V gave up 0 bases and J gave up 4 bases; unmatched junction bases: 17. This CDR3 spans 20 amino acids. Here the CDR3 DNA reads TGTGCCATCAGTGAGTCCCCGGGGGCTAGCGGGCGAACCCTGTACAATGAGCAGTTCTTC. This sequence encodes CAISESPGASGRTLYNEQFF.

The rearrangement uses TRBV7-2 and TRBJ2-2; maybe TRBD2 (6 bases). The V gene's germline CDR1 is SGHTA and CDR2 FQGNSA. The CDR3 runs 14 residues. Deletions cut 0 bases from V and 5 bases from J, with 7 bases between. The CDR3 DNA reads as TGTGCCAGCAGCTTAGCGCGGGATACCGGGGAGCTGTTTTTT. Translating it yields CASSLARDTGELFF.

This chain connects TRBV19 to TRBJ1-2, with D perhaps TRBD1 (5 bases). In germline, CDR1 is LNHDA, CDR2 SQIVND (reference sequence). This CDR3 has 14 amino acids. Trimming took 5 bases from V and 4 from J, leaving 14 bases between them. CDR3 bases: TGTGCCAGTAGTCGGTTCGTGGGGCCCTATGGCTACACCTTC. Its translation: CASSRFVGPYGYTF.

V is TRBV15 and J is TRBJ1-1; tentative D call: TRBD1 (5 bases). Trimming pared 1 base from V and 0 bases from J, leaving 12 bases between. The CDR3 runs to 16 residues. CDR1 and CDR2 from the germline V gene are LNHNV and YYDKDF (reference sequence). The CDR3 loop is CATSRGGGRLNTEAFF. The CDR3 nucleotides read TGTGCCACCAGCAGAGGCGGGGGGAGGTTGAACACTGAAGCTTTCTTT.

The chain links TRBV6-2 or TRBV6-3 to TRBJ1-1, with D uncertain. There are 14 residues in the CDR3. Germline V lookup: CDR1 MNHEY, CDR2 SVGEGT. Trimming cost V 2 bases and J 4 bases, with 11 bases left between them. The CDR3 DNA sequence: TGTGCCAGCAGTTACGGGCCAGTTGGCACTGAAGCTTTCTTT. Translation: CASSYGPVGTEAFF.

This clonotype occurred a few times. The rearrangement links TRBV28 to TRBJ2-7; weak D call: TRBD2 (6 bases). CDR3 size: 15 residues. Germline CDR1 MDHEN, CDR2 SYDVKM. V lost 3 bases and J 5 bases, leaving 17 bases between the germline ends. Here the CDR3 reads CASSFPRDFGDEQYF. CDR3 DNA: TGTGCCAGCAGTTTCCCCCGGGACTTCGGGGACGAGCAGTACTTC.

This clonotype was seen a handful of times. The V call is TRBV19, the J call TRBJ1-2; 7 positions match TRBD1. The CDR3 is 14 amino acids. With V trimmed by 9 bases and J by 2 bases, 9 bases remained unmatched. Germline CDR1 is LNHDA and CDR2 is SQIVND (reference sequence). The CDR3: CASRGTFANYGYTF. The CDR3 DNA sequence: TGTGCCAGCAGGGGGACATTCGCGAACTATGGCTACACCTTC.

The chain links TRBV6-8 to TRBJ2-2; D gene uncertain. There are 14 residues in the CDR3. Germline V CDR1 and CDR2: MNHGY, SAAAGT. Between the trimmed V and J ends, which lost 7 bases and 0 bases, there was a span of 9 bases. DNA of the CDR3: TGTGCCAGCATGGAACCATCGAACACCGGGGAGCTGTTTTTT. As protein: CASMEPSNTGELFF.

CDR3 sequence reads: CSARDFRTRVHEQFF. DNA for the CDR3: TGCAGTGCAAGGGACTTCCGAACCCGGGTCCATGAGCAGTTCTTC. V gene TRBV20-1 combines with J gene TRBJ2-1; the D gene is possibly TRBD2 (6 bases). The V gene's germline CDR1 is DFQATT and CDR2 SNEGSKA (reference sequence). The CDR3 has 15 residues. Trimming stripped 6 bases from V and 8 bases from J, with 23 bases between.

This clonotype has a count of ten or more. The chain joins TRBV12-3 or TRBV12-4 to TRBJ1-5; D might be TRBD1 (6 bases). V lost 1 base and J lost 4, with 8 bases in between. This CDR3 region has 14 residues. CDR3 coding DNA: TGTGCCAGCAGTTTAGGACAGGTGAATCAGCCCCAGCATTTT. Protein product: CASSLGQVNQPQHF.

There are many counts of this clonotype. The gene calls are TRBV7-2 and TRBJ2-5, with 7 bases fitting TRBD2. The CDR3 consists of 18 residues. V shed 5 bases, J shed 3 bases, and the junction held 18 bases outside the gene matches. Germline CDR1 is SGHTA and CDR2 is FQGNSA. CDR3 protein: CASSPDRTRAGRKETQYF. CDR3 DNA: TGTGCCAGCAGCCCCGACAGAACAAGAGCCGGGAGGAAAGAGACCCAGTACTTC.

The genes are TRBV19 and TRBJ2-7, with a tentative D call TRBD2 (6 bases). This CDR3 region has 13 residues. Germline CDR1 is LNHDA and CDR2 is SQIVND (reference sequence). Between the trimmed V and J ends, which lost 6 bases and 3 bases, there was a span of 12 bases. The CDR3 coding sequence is TGTGCCAGTAGCGTAGCGGAGGACTACGAGCAGTACTTC. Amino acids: CASSVAEDYEQYF.

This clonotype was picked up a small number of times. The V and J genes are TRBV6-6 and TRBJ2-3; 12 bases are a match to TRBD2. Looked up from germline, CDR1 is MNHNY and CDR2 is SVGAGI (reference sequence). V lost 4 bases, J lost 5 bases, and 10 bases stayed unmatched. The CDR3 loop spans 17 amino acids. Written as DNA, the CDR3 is TGTGCCAGCAGTTGGGTTCCTAGCGGGAGGGCCCGAGATACGCAGTATTTT. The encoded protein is CASSWVPSGRARDTQYF.

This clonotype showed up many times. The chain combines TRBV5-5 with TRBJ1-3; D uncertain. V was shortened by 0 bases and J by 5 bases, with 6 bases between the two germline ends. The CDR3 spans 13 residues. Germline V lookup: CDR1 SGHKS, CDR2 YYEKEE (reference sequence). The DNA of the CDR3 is TGTGCCAGCAGCTTGGCCTTAAGAAACACCATATATTTT. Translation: CASSLALRNTIYF.

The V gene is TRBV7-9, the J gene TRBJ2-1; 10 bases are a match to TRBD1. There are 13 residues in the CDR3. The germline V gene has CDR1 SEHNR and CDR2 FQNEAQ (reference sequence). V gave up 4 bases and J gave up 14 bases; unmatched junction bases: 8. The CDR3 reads CASSSIAGTGEFF. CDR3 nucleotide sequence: TGTGCCAGCAGCTCGATCGCCGGGACAGGGGAGTTCTTC. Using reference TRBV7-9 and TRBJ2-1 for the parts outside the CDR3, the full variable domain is DTGVSQNPRHKITKRGQNVTFRCDPISEHNRLYWYRQTLGQGPEFLTYFQNEAQLEKSRLLSDRFSAERPKGSFSTLEIQRTEQGDSAMYLCASSSIAGTGEFFGPGTRLTVL.

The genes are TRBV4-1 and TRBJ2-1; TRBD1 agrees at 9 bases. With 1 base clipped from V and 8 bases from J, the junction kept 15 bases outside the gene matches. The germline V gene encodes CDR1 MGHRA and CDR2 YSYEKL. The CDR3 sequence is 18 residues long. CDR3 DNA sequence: TGCGCCAGCAGCCAAGGATACCTTTCCCCACAGGGGGCCCATGAGCAGTTCTTC. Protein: CASSQGYLSPQGAHEQFF.

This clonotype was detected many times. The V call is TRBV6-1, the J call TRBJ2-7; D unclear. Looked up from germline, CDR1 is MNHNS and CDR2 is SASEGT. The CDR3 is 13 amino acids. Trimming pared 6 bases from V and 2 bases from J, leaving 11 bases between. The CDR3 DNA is TGTGCCAGCAGGGCACTCAAGACCTACGAGCAGTACTTC. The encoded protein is CASRALKTYEQYF.

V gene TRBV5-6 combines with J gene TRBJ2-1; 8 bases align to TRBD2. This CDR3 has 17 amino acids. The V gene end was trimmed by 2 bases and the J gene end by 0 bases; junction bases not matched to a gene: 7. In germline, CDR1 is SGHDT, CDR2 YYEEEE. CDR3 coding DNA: TGTGCCAGCAGCTTTGGTACGGGGGGGAGCTCCTACAATGAGCAGTTCTTC. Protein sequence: CASSFGTGGSSYNEQFF.